A single sample gave rise to the 21 T cell receptor beta chains below, sequenced in a study of shared clonotypes between healthy human individuals. TCRdb keeps only in-frame clones here, not all; method: immunoSEQ multiplex PCR. The repertoire includes a few million clones, about 94% of them detected once, and 0.13% sits in the top ten. The sequencing input was naive CD4+ T cells sorted from blood. The subset: CD45RA+ positively selected. The receptor source for this set is a man aged 18-30 years in good health.

Here the CDR3 reads CASSQETLYTGELFF. CDR3 DNA: TGCGCCAGCAGCCAAGAAACACTTTACACCGGGGAGCTGTTTTTT. The V gene is TRBV4-1, the J gene TRBJ2-2; D ambiguous. Germline V lookup: CDR1 MGHRA, CDR2 YSYEKL. The CDR3 totals 15 residues. Trimming removed 0 bases at V and 3 bases at J, with 8 bases between.

The CDR3 reads CASSAQETQYF. CDR3 in DNA: TGTGCCAGCAGTGCCCAAGAGACCCAGTACTTC. The J gene is TRBJ2-5, the V gene TRBV6-4; D call uncertain. CDR3 length: 11 residues. Per the germline V gene, CDR1 is MRHNA and CDR2 is SNTAGT. The V and J ends lost 4 bases and 1 base respectively, with 1 base between them.

The chain has TRBV9 and TRBJ2-6; no firm D call. This CDR3 contains 17 residues. CDR1 is SGDLS and CDR2 is YYNGEE in the germline V gene. V was cut by 3 bases and J by 4 bases, with 17 bases left in between. This CDR3 is CASSARSPSAGANVLTF. For the CDR3, the DNA is TGTGCCAGCAGCGCTCGTTCCCCGTCCGCGGGGGCCAACGTCCTGACTTTC.

The chain carries TRBV5-1 and TRBJ2-5; D not certain. From germline, CDR1 is SGHRS and CDR2 YFSETQ. This CDR3 region has 13 residues. V dropped 4 bases and J dropped 5 bases, with 12 bases sitting between them. The CDR3 DNA is TGCGCCAGCAGCCTAGACATTCCGGAGACCCAGTACTTC. Protein product: CASSLDIPETQYF.

The CDR3 spells CAWRRQPDSPLHF. CDR3 DNA sequence: TGTGCCTGGAGGAGGCAGCCCGATTCACCCCTCCACTTT. The gene calls are TRBV30 and TRBJ1-6; D is undetermined. Germline CDR1 reads GTSNPN; CDR2 reads SVGIG (reference sequence). There are 13 residues in the CDR3. Deletions cut 3 bases from V and 8 bases from J, with 11 bases between.

This chain joins TRBV4-3 and TRBJ2-2; 8 bases agree with TRBD2. Germline CDR1 reads LGHNA; CDR2 reads YSLEER. Trimming took 4 bases from V and 5 from J; bases not matched to a gene: 12. The CDR3 is made up of 17 amino acids. CDR3 sequence reads: CASSPLVSGMMTGELFF. CDR3 coding DNA: TGCGCCAGCAGCCCCCTCGTTAGCGGGATGATGACCGGGGAGCTGTTTTTT.

The V gene is TRBV11-2, the J gene TRBJ2-1, with a possible D match to TRBD2 (6 bases). Germline CDR1 and CDR2: SGHAT and FQNNGV. The CDR3 runs 14 residues. Trimming removed 6 bases at V and 6 bases at J, with 15 bases between. The CDR3 protein is CASRNLASINEQFF. Written as DNA, the CDR3 is TGTGCCAGCAGAAACCTAGCGTCAATCAATGAGCAGTTCTTC.

The rearrangement links TRBV4-1 to TRBJ2-3, with D maybe TRBD1 (7 bases). Germline values: CDR1 MGHRA, CDR2 YSYEKL. The CDR3 covers 16 residues. Trimming stripped 4 bases from V and 0 bases from J, with 14 bases between. Here the CDR3 reads CASSLQGGPSTDTQYF. CDR3 DNA: TGCGCCAGCAGCCTTCAGGGGGGACCAAGCACAGATACGCAGTATTTT.

This chain joins TRBV28 and TRBJ1-2; possible D gene TRBD1, 5 bases. The ends were cut back, 9 bases at V and 4 bases at J, with 18 bases in the middle. The germline CDR1 and CDR2 sequences are MDHEN and SYDVKM. The CDR3 is 14 amino acids. CDR3 DNA: TGTGCCAGTGTCGAGGGGAGAAACGTCTATGGCTACACCTTC. Encoded protein: CASVEGRNVYGYTF.

The chain links TRBV28 to TRBJ1-3; 7 bases line up with TRBD1. Germline CDR1 and CDR2: MDHEN and SYDVKM. The CDR3 has 16 amino acids. The V segment lost 4 bases and the J segment 0 bases; nucleotides outside the gene matches: 6. The CDR3 reads CASSSLGQISGNTIYF. Here the CDR3 DNA reads TGTGCCAGCAGTTCTCTGGGACAGATCTCTGGAAACACCATATATTTT.

This clone was seen more than once but under ten times. CDR3 coding DNA: TGTGCCAGCAGCCTCGGACAGGGCGGATACACTGAAGCTTTCTTT. Amino acids: CASSLGQGGYTEAFF. The chain recombines TRBV11-2 with TRBJ1-1; TRBD1 aligns across 8 bases. Losses at the gene ends were 5 bases for V and 3 bases for J; bases not matched to a gene: 8. This CDR3 comprises 15 residues. Germline lookup yields CDR1 SGHAT and CDR2 FQNNGV.

The CDR3 DNA is TGCGCCAGCAGCTTGTCTAAACCAAGCTCCAATTATGGCTACACCTTC. Protein sequence: CASSLSKPSSNYGYTF. J is TRBJ1-2 and V is TRBV5-1; D not certain. The CDR3 is made up of 16 amino acids. Deletions cut 1 base from V and 5 bases from J, with 18 bases between. The germline gives CDR1 SGHRS, CDR2 YFSETQ.

The chain combines TRBV29-1 with TRBJ1-1; weak D call: TRBD1 (6 bases). With 4 bases removed from V and 4 bases from J, the gap between germline ends came to 16 bases. The CDR3 is 14 amino acids. Germline CDR1 SQVTM, CDR2 ANQGSEA. CDR3 protein: CSVAQGGLGTEAFF. DNA of the CDR3: TGCAGCGTTGCCCAAGGGGGGCTGGGCACTGAAGCTTTCTTT.

The CDR3 DNA reads TGCAGCGCGCGGACAGGGGATAGGACCTACGAGCAGTACTTC. Translating gives CSARTGDRTYEQYF. The rearrangement uses TRBV29-1 and TRBJ2-7; 9 bases are a match to TRBD1. Trimming removed 7 bases from V and 2 bases from J; junction bases left unmatched: 9. The CDR3 has 14 residues. CDR1 is SQVTM and CDR2 is ANQGSEA in the germline V gene.

V and J are TRBV7-9 and TRBJ2-5; 7 positions agree with TRBD2. Germline V gene lookup returns CDR1 SEHNR and CDR2 FQNEAQ (reference sequence). CDR3 length: 16 residues. With 2 bases clipped from V and 5 bases from J, the junction kept 11 bases outside the gene matches. CDR3 nucleotide sequence: TGTGCCAGCAGCTTAAACCCCCTAGCGGCTCGGGAGACCCAGTACTTC. Encoded protein: CASSLNPLAARETQYF.

The V gene is TRBV19, the J gene TRBJ1-4, with TRBD1 matching 7 bases. The germline V gene has CDR1 LNHDA and CDR2 SQIVND (reference sequence). This CDR3 has 13 residues. V trimming: 7 bases; J trimming: 5 bases; junction bases outside the gene matches: 4. CDR3: CASIGTVNEKLFF. CDR3 nucleotide sequence: TGTGCCAGTATAGGGACAGTCAATGAAAAACTGTTTTTT.

J is TRBJ1-1 and V is TRBV29-1; D gene unclear. V lost 3 bases to trimming and J lost 3 bases, with 8 bases between them. This CDR3 is 12 amino acids long. Germline values: CDR1 SQVTM, CDR2 ANQGSEA. DNA of the CDR3: TGCAGCGTTGAGGGATTGGACACTGAAGCTTTCTTT. Its translation is CSVEGLDTEAFF.

A note on this clone: Other DNA variants within this sample encode the same CDR3. The genes are TRBV5-1 and TRBJ1-1; D is possibly TRBD1 (5 bases). The CDR3 loop spans 14 amino acids. Per germline, CDR1 SGHRS and CDR2 YFSETQ. Trimming stripped 0 bases from V and 1 base from J, with 7 bases between. The CDR3 bases are TGCGCCAGCAGCTTGGGAGGGACGAACACTGAAGCTTTCTTT. Its translation is CASSLGGTNTEAFF.

About this clone itself: Other DNA sequences from this sample encode an identical CDR3 as well. The chain employs TRBV5-6 and TRBJ1-6, with 9 bases matching TRBD1. CDR3 length: 14 amino acids. Germline CDR1 SGHDT, CDR2 YYEEEE. V lost 3 bases and J lost 6; bases outside the gene matches: 1. CDR3 sequence: CASSSDRGNSPLHF. DNA of the CDR3: TGTGCCAGCAGCTCGGACAGGGGTAATTCACCCCTCCACTTT.

The chain links TRBV7-9 to TRBJ1-1; a possible D gene is TRBD1 (5 bases). CDR3 length: 13 residues. CDR1 is SEHNR, CDR2 FQNEAQ, per germline (reference sequence). The V end lost 8 bases, the J end lost 2 bases, and 12 bases lay between the germline ends. The CDR3 protein is CASARGINTEAFF. The CDR3 nucleotides read TGTGCCAGCGCACGGGGGATTAACACTGAAGCTTTCTTT.

In regard to this clone: The sample contains more than one DNA sequence encoding this CDR3. This chain links TRBV5-1 with TRBJ2-5, with D possibly called TRBD1 or TRBD2 (5 bases each). CDR3 length equals 13 residues. CDR1 SGHRS and CDR2 YFSETQ come from the germline V gene. The ends were cut back, 2 bases at V and 5 bases at J, with 10 bases in the middle. Written as DNA, the CDR3 is TGCGCCAGCAGCTTAGGGGACCGTGAGACCCAGTACTTC. Its translation: CASSLGDRETQYF.